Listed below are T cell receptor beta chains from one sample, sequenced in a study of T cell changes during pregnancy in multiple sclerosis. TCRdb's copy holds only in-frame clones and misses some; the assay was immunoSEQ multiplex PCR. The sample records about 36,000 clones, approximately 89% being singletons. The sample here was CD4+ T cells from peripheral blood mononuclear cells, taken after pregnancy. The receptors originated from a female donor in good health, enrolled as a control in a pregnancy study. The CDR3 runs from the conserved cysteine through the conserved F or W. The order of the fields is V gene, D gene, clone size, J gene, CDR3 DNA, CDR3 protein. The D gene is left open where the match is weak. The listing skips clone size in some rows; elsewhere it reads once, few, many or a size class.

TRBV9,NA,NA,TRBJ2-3,TGTGCCAGCAGCGTTGCCGGGGTGAGCACAGATACGCAGTATTTT,CASSVAGVSTDTQYF
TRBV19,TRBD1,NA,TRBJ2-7,TGTGCCGCCACGATCGACAGGGCGAAGGTGGCAGGGTTATACGAGCAGTACTTC,CAATIDRAKVAGLYEQYF
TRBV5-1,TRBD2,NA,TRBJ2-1,TGCGCCAGCAGCTTAAGACTAGCGGGGGACAATGAGCAGTTCTTC,CASSLRLAGDNEQFF
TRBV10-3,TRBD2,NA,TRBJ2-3,TGTGCCATCAGCTTCAACTCCGGGGGGGGCACAGATACGCAGTATTTT,CAISFNSGGGTDTQYF
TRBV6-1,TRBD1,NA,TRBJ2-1,TGTGCCAGCACGGGACAGGTTTACAATGAGCAGTTCTTC,CASTGQVYNEQFF
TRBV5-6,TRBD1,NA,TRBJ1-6,TGTGCCAGCAGCTCCGGGGACAGGGTTTCACCCCTCCACTTT,CASSSGDRVSPLHF
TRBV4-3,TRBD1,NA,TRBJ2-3,TGCGCCAGCAGCCAGACAGGGGGTAGCACAGATACGCAGTATTTT,CASSQTGGSTDTQYF
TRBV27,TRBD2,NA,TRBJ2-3,TGTGCCAGCAGTCAAACTAGCGGGGGGGCCTATACGCAGTATTTT,CASSQTSGGAYTQYF
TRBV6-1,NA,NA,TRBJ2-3,TGTGCCAGCGTCGGACAGCGGGGCCCAGATACGCAGTATTTT,CASVGQRGPDTQYF
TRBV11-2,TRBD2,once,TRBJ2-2,TGTGCCAGCAGCTCCCCGGGACTATATAACACCGGGGAGCTGTTTTTT,CASSSPGLYNTGELFF
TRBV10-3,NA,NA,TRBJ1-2,TGTGCCATCAACCCCCGAGGGTATGGCTACACCTTC,CAINPRGYGYTF
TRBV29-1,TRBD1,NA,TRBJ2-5,TGCAGCGTGCAACAGGGGCAAGAGACCCAGTACTTC,CSVQQGQETQYF
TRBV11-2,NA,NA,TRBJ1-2,TGTGCCAGCAGCTTGACAGGAGCTAACTATGGCTACACCTTC,CASSLTGANYGYTF
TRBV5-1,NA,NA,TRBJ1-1,TGCGCCAGCAGCTTGAGTCAGGTAGGGAACACTGAAGCTTTCTTT,CASSLSQVGNTEAFF
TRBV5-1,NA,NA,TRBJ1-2,TGCGCCAGCAGCTCCCTCAAGCCGACGGCGGGCTATGGCTACACCTTC,CASSSLKPTAGYGYTF
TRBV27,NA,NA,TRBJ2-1,TGTGCCAGCAGTTTGTCTAGCGCGTACAATGAGCAGTTCTTC,CASSLSSAYNEQFF
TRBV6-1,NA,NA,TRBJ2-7,TGTGCCACGACAGGCGCTAACTACGAGCAGTACTTC,CATTGANYEQYF
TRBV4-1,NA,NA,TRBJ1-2,TGCGCCAGCAGCCAAGTAGGCAGGGAGGGCACTAACTATGGCTACACCTTC,CASSQVGREGTNYGYTF
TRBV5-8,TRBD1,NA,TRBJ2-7,TGTGCCAGCAGCGAGTCCGGGACAGGGTACTACGAGCAGTACTTC,CASSESGTGYYEQYF
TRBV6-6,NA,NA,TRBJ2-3,TGTGCCAGCAGTTACTCGCTGAGGGATACGCAGTATTTT,CASSYSLRDTQYF
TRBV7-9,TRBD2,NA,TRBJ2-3,TGTGCCAGCAGTTCGGGACTAGCGGGAGCGGGCACAGATACGCAGTATTTT,CASSSGLAGAGTDTQYF
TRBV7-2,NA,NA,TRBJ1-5,TGTGCCACAGGGCCAGCCAATCAGCCCCAGCATTTT,CATGPANQPQHF
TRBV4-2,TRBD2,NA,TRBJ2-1,TGTGCCAGCAGCCCGCGACGGAGACTAGCGGGGGACAATGAGCAGTTCTTC,CASSPRRRLAGDNEQFF
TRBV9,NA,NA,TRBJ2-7,TGTGCCAGCGCGCCCGGACTGAAAGACTACGAGCAGTACTTC,CASAPGLKDYEQYF
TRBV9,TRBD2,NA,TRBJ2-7,TGTGCCAGCAGCCCTGGGACTAGAAAAACGTCGGAGCAGTACTTC,CASSPGTRKTSEQYF
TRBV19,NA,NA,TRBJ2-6,TGTGCCAGCCACAGCTCTGGGGCCAACGTCCTGACTTTC,CASHSSGANVLTF
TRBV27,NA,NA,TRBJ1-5,TGTGCCAGCAGTTTATATCGGCTGGGAGGGTATAGCAATCAGCCCCAGCATTTT,CASSLYRLGGYSNQPQHF
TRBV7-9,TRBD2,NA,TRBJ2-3,TGTGCCAGCAGCTCAGGAATTTTTAGCGGGGGCCGTTTTGAGTATACGCAGTATTTT,CASSSGIFSGGRFEYTQYF
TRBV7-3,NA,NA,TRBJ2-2,TGTGCCAGCAGCTCCAGACCCCCGGGCGGGGAGCTGTTTTTT,CASSSRPPGGELFF
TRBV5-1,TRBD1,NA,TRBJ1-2,TGCGCCAGCAGCTACACGGGACAGGCGGCCGGCTATGGCTACACCTTC,CASSYTGQAAGYGYTF
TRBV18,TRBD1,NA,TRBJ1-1,TGTGCCAGCTCACCATCCGGGACAGGGGAGACTGAAGCTTTCTTT,CASSPSGTGETEAFF
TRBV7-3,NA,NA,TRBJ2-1,TGTGCCAGCAGCTTAAGCGGCAGCTTGGCGTATGAGCAGTTCTTC,CASSLSGSLAYEQFF
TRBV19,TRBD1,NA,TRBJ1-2,TGTGCCAGTAGACAGGGGAGCTATGGCTACACCTTC,CASRQGSYGYTF
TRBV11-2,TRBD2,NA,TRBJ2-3,TGTGCCAGCAGCTTTACTAGCGACACAGATACGCAGTATTTT,CASSFTSDTDTQYF
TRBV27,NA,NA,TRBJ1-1,TGTGCCAGCATTACCGGGGGGGGAGGCACTGAAGCTTTCTTT,CASITGGGGTEAFF
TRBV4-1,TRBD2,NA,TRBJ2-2,TGCGCCAGCAGCCAACCCTGGGAGGGCACCGGGGAGCTGTTTTTT,CASSQPWEGTGELFF
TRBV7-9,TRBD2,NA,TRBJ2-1,TGTGCCAGCAGCCCTCGACTAGCGGGAGGAACTCACATCTTCGATGAGCAGTTCTTC,CASSPRLAGGTHIFDEQFF
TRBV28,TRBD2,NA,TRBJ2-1,TGTGCCAGCAGTTCCCTAATAGCGGGTGGCGTCCTCAATGAGCAGTTCTTC,CASSSLIAGGVLNEQFF
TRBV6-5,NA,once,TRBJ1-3,TGTGCCAGCGCGGTAAAGTCTGGAAACACCATATATTTT,CASAVKSGNTIYF
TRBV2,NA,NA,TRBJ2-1,TGTGCCAGCAGTGAACAGGACACCCAATCGGATGAGCAGTTCTTC,CASSEQDTQSDEQFF
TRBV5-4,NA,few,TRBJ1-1,TGTGCCAGCAGCTTTCTTCCCCCGGGTTTCGGTGAAGCTTTCTTT,CASSFLPPGFGEAFF
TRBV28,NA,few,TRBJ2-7,TGTGCCAGCAGTCACGAGAACGAGCAGTACTTC,CASSHENEQYF
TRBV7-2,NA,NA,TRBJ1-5,TGTGCCAGCAGACCCCGCCGGGGGGATCAGCCCCAGCATTTT,CASRPRRGDQPQHF
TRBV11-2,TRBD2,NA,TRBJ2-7,TGTGCCAGCAGCTTAGAAACCCTAGCGGGATTCGGGGAGCAGTACTTC,CASSLETLAGFGEQYF
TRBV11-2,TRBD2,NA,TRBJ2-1,TGTGCCAGCAATTTGCTAGCGGGAGACAATGAGCAGTTCTTC,CASNLLAGDNEQFF
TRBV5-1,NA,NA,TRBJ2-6,TGCGCCAGCATGCCTGGGGCCTCTGGGGCCAACGTCCTGACTTTC,CASMPGASGANVLTF
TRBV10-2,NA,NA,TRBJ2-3,TGCGCCAGCAGCCCGGCGGTCACAGATACGCAGTATTTT,CASSPAVTDTQYF
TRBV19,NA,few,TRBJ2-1,TGTGCCAGTAGTGTCGGGTCCACCTACAATGAGCAGTTCTTC,CASSVGSTYNEQFF
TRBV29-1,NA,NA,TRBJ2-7,TGCAGCGTTCGGCGGGACCCCTACGAGCAGTACTTC,CSVRRDPYEQYF
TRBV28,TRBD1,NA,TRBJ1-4,TGTGCCAGCAAACGACAGGGGGCAACTAATGAAAAACTGTTTTTT,CASKRQGATNEKLFF
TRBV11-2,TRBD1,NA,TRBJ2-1,TGTGCCAGCAGCTCGTACAGGGGGCCCACACACAATGAGCAGTTCTTC,CASSSYRGPTHNEQFF
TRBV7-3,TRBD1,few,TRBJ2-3,TGTGCCAGCAGCTTAGGACAGGGGGCGAGTTCGTTGGCAGATACGCAGTATTTT,CASSLGQGASSLADTQYF
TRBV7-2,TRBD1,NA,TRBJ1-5,TGTGCCAGCAGGCGGACAGGGGGCGTTGGCAATCAGCCCCAGCATTTT,CASRRTGGVGNQPQHF
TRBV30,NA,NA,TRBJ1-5,TGTGCCTGGAGTAGGCTCCAGGGCTTTAGCAATCAGCCCCAGCATTTT,CAWSRLQGFSNQPQHF